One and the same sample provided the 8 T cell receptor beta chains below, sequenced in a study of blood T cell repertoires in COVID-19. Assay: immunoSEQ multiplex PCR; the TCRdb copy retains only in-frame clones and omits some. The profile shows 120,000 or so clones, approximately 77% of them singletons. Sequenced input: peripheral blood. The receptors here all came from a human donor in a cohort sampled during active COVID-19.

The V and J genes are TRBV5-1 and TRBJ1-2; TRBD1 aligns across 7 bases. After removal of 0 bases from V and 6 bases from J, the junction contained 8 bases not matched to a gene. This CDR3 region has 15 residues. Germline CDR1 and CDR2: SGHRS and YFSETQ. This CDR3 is CASSLGDRASHGYTF. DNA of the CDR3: TGCGCCAGCAGCTTGGGTGACAGGGCCTCCCATGGCTACACCTTC.

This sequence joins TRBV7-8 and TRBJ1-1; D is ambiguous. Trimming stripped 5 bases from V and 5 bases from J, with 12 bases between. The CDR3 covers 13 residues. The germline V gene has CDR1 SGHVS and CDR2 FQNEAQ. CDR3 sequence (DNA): TGTGCCAGCAGCGCGACCCGGGAGACTGAAGCTTTCTTT. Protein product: CASSATRETEAFF. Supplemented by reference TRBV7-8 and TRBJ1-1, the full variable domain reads GAGVSQSPRYKVAKRGQDVALRCDPISGHVSLFWYQQALGQGPEFLTYFQNEAQLDKSGLPSDRFFAERPEGSVSTLKIQRTQQEDSAVYLCASSATRETEAFFGQGTRLTVV.

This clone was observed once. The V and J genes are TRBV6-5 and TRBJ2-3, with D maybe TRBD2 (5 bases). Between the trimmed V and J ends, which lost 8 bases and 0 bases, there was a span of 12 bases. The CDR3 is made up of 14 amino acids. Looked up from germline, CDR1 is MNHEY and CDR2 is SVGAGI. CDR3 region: CASHRDSSTDTQYF. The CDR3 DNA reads TGTGCCAGCCATCGGGATAGTAGCACAGATACGCAGTATTTT.

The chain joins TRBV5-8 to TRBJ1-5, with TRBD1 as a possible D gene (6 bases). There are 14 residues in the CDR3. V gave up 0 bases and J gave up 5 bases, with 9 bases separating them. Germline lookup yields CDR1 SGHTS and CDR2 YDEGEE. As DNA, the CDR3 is TGTGCCAGCAGCTTGGTAGGGGGGGATCAGCCCCAGCATTTT. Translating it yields CASSLVGGDQPQHF.

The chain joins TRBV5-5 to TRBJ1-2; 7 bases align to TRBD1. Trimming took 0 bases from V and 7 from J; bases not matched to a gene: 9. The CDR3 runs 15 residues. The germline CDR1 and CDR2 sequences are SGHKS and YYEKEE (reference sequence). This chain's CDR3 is CASSLAETGIFGYTF. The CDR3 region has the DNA TGTGCCAGCAGCTTGGCCGAGACAGGGATTTTTGGCTACACCTTC.

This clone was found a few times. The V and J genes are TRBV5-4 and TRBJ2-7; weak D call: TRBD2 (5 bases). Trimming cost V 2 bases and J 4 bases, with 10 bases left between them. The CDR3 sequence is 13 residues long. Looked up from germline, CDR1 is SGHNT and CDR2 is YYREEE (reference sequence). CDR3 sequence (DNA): TGTGCCAGCAGCTTTGGGAGTGGATACGAGCAGTACTTC. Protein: CASSFGSGYEQYF.

The CDR3 is CASRLGTGVEQYF. The DNA for the CDR3 is TGTGCCAGCAGACTCGGGACAGGGGTCGAGCAGTACTTC. The chain carries TRBV12-3 or TRBV12-4 and TRBJ2-7; TRBD1 aligns across 10 bases. J was trimmed by 6 bases and V by 6 bases; bases with no gene match: 5. This CDR3 is built from 13 residues.

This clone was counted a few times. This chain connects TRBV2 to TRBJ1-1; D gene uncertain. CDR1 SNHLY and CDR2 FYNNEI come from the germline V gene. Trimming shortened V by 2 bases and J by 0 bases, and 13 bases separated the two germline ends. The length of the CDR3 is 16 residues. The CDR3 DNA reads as TGTGCCAGCAGTGAATTTCAGGAGGCCATGAACACTGAAGCTTTCTTT. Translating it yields CASSEFQEAMNTEAFF.